This T cell receptor beta chain was sequenced during a study of cytomegalovirus exposure and HLA in healthy donors. As to this clone: Its antigen is currently unknown.

Primers included in the PCR were 60 Vbeta and 13 Jbeta primers. Repertoires were generated with immunoSEQ multiplex PCR, while TCRdb's copy carries only in-frame clones and drops some. Found here are 200,000 to 300,000 clones, 82% of them singletons; the top ten hold 5.4%. Findings and limits, study-wide: Owing to their indistinguishability, certain V segments, notably TRBV6-2 and TRBV6-3, were excluded.

CDR1 SNHLY and CDR2 FYNNEI come from the germline V gene. There are 16 residues in the CDR3. Between the trimmed V and J ends, which lost 4 bases and 0 bases, there was a span of 13 bases. V gene TRBV2 combines with J gene TRBJ1-3; weak D call: TRBD1 (5 bases). This TCR was sampled from a woman in her 40s in good health and CMV-seropositive. Sequencing input: PBMCs. CDR3 sequence: CASSVDSLHSGNTIYF. Written as DNA, the CDR3 is TGTGCCAGCAGTGTTGACAGTCTACACTCTGGAAACACCATATATTTT. Full variable domain (rest looked up from reference TRBV2 and TRBJ1-3): EPEVTQTPSHQVTQMGQEVILRCVPISNHLYFYWYRQILGQKVEFLVSFYNNEISEKSEIFDDQFSVERPDGSNFTLKIRSTKLEDSAMYFCASSVDSLHSGNTIYFGEGSWLTVV.